A single sample is the source of the 13 T cell receptor beta chains below, sequenced in a study of CD8+ T cells in alopecia areata. cDNA reverse transcribed from extracted RNA served as the sequencing template. This table comes from immunoSEQ multiplex PCR, and its TCRdb copy is limited to in-frame clones, with some not included. The data contain more than 90,000 clones, 58% of them seen just once; the ten biggest clones take up approximately 29%. Treatment indicated: oral pan-JAK inhibitor, 5-10 mg twice daily. Sample: CD8+ T cells sorted from blood, taken at week 4, from a patient treated with tofacitinib. The receptors shown here come from a human donor with alopecia areata.

The chain is built from TRBV7-9 and TRBJ2-3; D might be TRBD1 (6 bases). Germline loops: CDR1 SEHNR, CDR2 FQNEAQ (reference sequence). V lost 6 bases and J 2 bases, leaving 15 bases between the germline ends. The CDR3 consists of 15 residues. CDR3: CASRSDRPLTDTQYF. Written as DNA, the CDR3 is TGTGCCAGCAGGTCAGACAGGCCTCTCACAGATACGCAGTATTTT.

The chain employs TRBV5-6 and TRBJ2-5; 10 nucleotides line up with TRBD1. The V gene end was trimmed by 0 bases and the J gene end by 7 bases; junction bases not matched to a gene: 6. Germline CDR1 SGHDT, CDR2 YYEEEE. The CDR3 length is 15 residues. DNA of the CDR3: TGTGCCAGCAGCTTGGACGGGACAGGGGTCTGGACCCAGTACTTC. It encodes CASSLDGTGVWTQYF.

V and J are TRBV6-5 and TRBJ1-6; D remains unclear. Germline CDR1 is MNHEY and CDR2 is SVGAGI. CDR3 length: 14 residues. The ends were cut back, 0 bases at V and 13 bases at J, with 13 bases in the middle. The CDR3 reads CASSYSEESSPLHF. In DNA form, the CDR3 reads TGTGCCAGCAGTTACTCGGAGGAATCAAGCCCCCTCCACTTT.

The chain has TRBV30 and TRBJ2-7, with D hard to call. Trimming pared 5 bases from V and 6 bases from J, leaving 2 bases between. There are 8 residues in the CDR3. Germline-derived CDR1 and CDR2 are GTSNPN and SVGIG (reference sequence). CDR3 sequence reads: CAWGEQYF. The CDR3 DNA reads TGTGCCTGGGGCGAGCAGTACTTC.

In this sample, this clone turned up a few times. The rearrangement uses TRBV27 and TRBJ2-5; TRBD2 matches at 9 bases. V dropped 3 bases and J dropped 4; count of bases not matched to a gene: 6. The germline gives CDR1 MNHEY, CDR2 SMNVEV (reference sequence). The CDR3 is 15 amino acids. The CDR3 nucleotides are TGTGCCAGCAGTTTTTTGCGGGGGGGCCCAGAGACCCAGTACTTC. It codes for CASSFLRGGPETQYF.

The J gene is TRBJ2-7, the V gene TRBV28; 7 nucleotides agree with TRBD1. Unmatched junction bases numbered 7, after V lost 6 bases and J lost 5 bases. The CDR3 covers 13 residues. Germline lookup yields CDR1 MDHEN and CDR2 SYDVKM. The CDR3 sequence is CASSTGTANEQYF. Written as DNA, the CDR3 is TGTGCCAGCAGCACCGGGACAGCGAACGAGCAGTACTTC.

The V gene is TRBV30, the J gene TRBJ2-5, with 8 positions matching TRBD1. J was trimmed by 2 bases and V by 2 bases; bases with no gene match: 4. CDR3 length: 14 residues. Germline loops: CDR1 GTSNPN, CDR2 SVGIG (reference sequence). The CDR3 sequence is CAWSLTGGQETQYF. CDR3 nucleotides: TGTGCCTGGAGTTTAACAGGGGGGCAAGAGACCCAGTACTTC.

V and J are TRBV7-8 and TRBJ1-2; D not resolved. V lost 1 base to trimming and J lost 5 bases, with 11 bases between them. Per germline, CDR1 SGHVS and CDR2 FQNEAQ. The CDR3 is 14 amino acids. CDR3 DNA sequence: TGTGCCAGCAGCTTAGAAGTGATGATTTATGGCTACACCTTC. Its protein is CASSLEVMIYGYTF.

This clone showed up just a few times. The V call is TRBV28, the J call TRBJ2-3; 11 positions match TRBD1. The V gene end was trimmed by 2 bases and the J gene end by 4 bases; junction bases not matched to a gene: 8. From germline, CDR1 is MDHEN and CDR2 SYDVKM. The CDR3 is 17 amino acids. In DNA, the CDR3 is TGTGCCAGCAGTTTACCCACCGGGACAGGGGGTCCAGATACGCAGTATTTT. Protein sequence: CASSLPTGTGGPDTQYF.

Only one count was recorded for this clone. V is TRBV12-5 and J is TRBJ1-1; a possible D gene is TRBD1 (5 bases). Trimming removed 0 bases at V and 1 base at J, with 12 bases between. Per the germline V gene, CDR1 is LGHNT and CDR2 is FRNRAP. This CDR3 is built from 16 residues. Written as DNA, the CDR3 is TGTGCTAGTGGTTTGGTACAGGTGGAAAGGAACACTGAAGCTTTCTTT. Protein sequence: CASGLVQVERNTEAFF. Based on the CDR3 plus reference TRBV12-5 and TRBJ1-1, the full variable domain is DARVTQTPRHKVTEMGQEVTMRCQPILGHNTVFWYRQTMMQGLELLAYFRNRAPLDDSGMPKDRFSAEMPDATLATLKIQPSEPRDSAVYFCASGLVQVERNTEAFFGQGTRLTVV.

The rearrangement joins TRBV29-1 to TRBJ2-7; weak D call: TRBD1 (5 bases). The germline CDR1 and CDR2 sequences are SQVTM and ANQGSEA. The V end lost 1 base, the J end lost 3 bases, and 7 bases lay between the germline ends. CDR3 length equals 12 residues. The CDR3 bases are TGCAGCGTTGAAGGCAGGGACTACGAGCAGTACTTC. This gives the protein CSVEGRDYEQYF.

This clone was detected a few times. The chain has TRBV6-5 and TRBJ1-1, with 8 bases aligning to TRBD1. Germline V CDR1 and CDR2: MNHEY, SVGAGI. The CDR3 contains 16 residues. V shed 3 bases and J 0 bases; nucleotides not matched to a gene: 6. The CDR3 region has the DNA TGTGCCAGCAGTTATCGCCAGGGGGCCCTGAACACTGAAGCTTTCTTT. As protein: CASSYRQGALNTEAFF.

The rearrangement joins TRBV11-1 to TRBJ2-3, with 9 bases that match TRBD2. From germline, CDR1 is SGHAT and CDR2 FQDESV (reference sequence). V was clipped by 1 base and J by 8 bases; unmatched bases: 10. This CDR3 is built from 16 residues. The CDR3 region has the DNA TGTGCCAGCAGCTTAGAAGGGGTAGCGGGGGTATCTACGCAGTATTTT. Translated: CASSLEGVAGVSTQYF. The whole variable domain, remainder taken from reference TRBV11-1 and TRBJ2-3, is EAEVAQSPRYKITEKSQAVAFWCDPISGHATLYWYRQILGQGPELLVQFQDESVVDDSQLPKDRFSAERLKGVDSTLKIQPAELGDSAMYLCASSLEGVAGVSTQYFGPGTRLTVL.